This T cell receptor (beta chain) was sequenced in a study of vaccination and CD4 T cells after COVID-19. Across the whole study: Stimuli were overlapping spike peptide pools of SARS-CoV-2 and three common cold coronaviruses (HCoV-NL63, HCoV-OC43, HCoV-229E).

V lost 3 bases and J 6 bases, leaving 11 bases between the germline ends. This CDR3 spans 14 amino acids. Germline V gene data show CDR1 as SGHNT and CDR2 as YENEEA. Treatment meaning: approximately nine-day PBMC culture with coronavirus spike peptide pools or control peptides (ViraFEST assay). Regarding the study as a whole: No early post-infection timepoints were studied, and convalescent patients studied were relatively few.

Sequenced with the Oncomine TCR Beta short-read assay was DNA taken from cultured CD4+ T cells. MiXCR, applied by TCRdb to the PCR reads, yields one record per CDR3 protein. The sample lists tens of thousands of distinct CDR3 sequences, approximately 38% occurring once. In its sample, this clonotype was seen a few times. Its antigen is as yet unknown. This rearrangement joins TRBV11-3 to TRBJ2-2; D remains ambiguous. Specimen: CD4+ T cells from blood, cultured in vitro, collected before SARS-CoV-2 vaccination. The receptor's source is a human donor who had recovered from COVID-19. The CDR3 region is CASSLPNSPGELFF. CDR3 in DNA: TGTGCCAGCAGCTTGCCAAATTCTCCCGGGGAGCTGTTTTTT. The full variable domain, completed using reference TRBV11-3 and TRBJ2-2, is EAGVVQSPRYKIIEKKQPVAFWCNPISGHNTLYWYLQNLGQGPELLIRYENEEAVDDSQLPKDRFSAERLKGVDSTLKIQPAELGDSAVYLCASSLPNSPGELFFGEGSRLTVL.